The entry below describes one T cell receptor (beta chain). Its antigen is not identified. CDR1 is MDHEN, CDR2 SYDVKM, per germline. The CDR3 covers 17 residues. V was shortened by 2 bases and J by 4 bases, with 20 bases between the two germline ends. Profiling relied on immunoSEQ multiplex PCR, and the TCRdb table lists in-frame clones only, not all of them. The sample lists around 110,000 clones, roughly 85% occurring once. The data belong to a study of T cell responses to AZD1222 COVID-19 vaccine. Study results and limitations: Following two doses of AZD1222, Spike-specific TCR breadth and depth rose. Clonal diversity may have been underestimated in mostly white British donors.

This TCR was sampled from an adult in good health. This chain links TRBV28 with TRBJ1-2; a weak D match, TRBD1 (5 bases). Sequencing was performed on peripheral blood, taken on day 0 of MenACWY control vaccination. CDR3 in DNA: TGTGCCAGCAGTTTACCAGACCATCGGACAACCTTCTATGGCTACACCTTC. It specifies CASSLPDHRTTFYGYTF.